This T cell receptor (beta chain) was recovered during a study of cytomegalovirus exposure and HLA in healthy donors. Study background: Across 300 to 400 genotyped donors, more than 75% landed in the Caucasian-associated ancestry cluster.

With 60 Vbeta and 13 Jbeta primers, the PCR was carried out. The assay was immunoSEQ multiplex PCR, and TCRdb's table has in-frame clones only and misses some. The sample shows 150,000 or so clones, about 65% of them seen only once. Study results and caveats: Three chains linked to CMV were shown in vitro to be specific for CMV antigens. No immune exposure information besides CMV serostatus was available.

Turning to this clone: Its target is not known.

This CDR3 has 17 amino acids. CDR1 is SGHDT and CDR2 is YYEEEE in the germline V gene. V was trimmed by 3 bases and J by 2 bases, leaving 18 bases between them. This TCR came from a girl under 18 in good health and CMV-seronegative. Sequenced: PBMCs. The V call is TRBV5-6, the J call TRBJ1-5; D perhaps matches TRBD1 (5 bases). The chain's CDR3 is CASSSRMPGQGNQPQHF. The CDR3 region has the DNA TGTGCCAGCAGCTCCCGGATGCCAGGGCAGGGCAATCAGCCCCAGCATTTT.